A single sample is the source of the 17 T cell receptor beta chains below, sequenced in a study of cytomegalovirus exposure and HLA in healthy donors. PCR employed 60 Vbeta and 13 Jbeta primers. Generated by immunoSEQ multiplex PCR, the TCRdb table keeps only in-frame clones and is missing some. The repertoire holds about 140,000 clones, with 73% as singletons. The sequencing input was PBMCs. Receptors were obtained from a middle-aged woman in good health and CMV-seronegative.

V usage is TRBV7-9 and J usage is TRBJ2-5; 8 positions agree with TRBD2. Germline values: CDR1 SEHNR, CDR2 FQNEAQ (reference sequence). This CDR3 is built from 15 residues. V gave up 8 bases and J gave up 6 bases; unmatched junction bases: 14. The DNA of the CDR3 is TGTGCCAGCTCTCTGGGACTAGAGATCAGTCAGACCCAGTACTTC. It yields the protein CASSLGLEISQTQYF.

For the CDR3, the DNA is TGTGCCAGCAGTGCGCCCAGGACTGGAAACACCATATATTTT. Residues: CASSAPRTGNTIYF. This chain uses TRBV25-1 with TRBJ1-3; the D is unclear. This CDR3 contains 14 residues. Germline values: CDR1 MGHDK, CDR2 SYGVNS. V lost 4 bases to trimming and J lost 2 bases, with 9 bases between them. The variable domain in full, with the rest retrieved from reference TRBV25-1 and TRBJ1-3, is EADIYQTPRYLVIGTGKKITLECSQTMGHDKMYWYQQDPGMELHLIHYSYGVNSTEKGDLSSESTVSRIRTEHFPLTLESARPSHTSQYLCASSAPRTGNTIYFGEGSWLTVV.

The chain is built from TRBV21-1 and TRBJ1-2; the table's D call TRBD1 went unverified against the DNA. TRBV21-1 is a documented pseudogene. CDR3 length: 18 amino acids. The CDR3 spells CASSKAGAGCSMDYGYTF. For the CDR3, the DNA is TGTGCCAGCAGCAAAGCGGGGGCAGGGTGTAGTATGGACTATGGCTACACCTTC.

This sequence joins TRBV4-1 and TRBJ2-7; D not certain. Looked up from germline, CDR1 is MGHRA and CDR2 is YSYEKL. Trimming took 0 bases from V and 3 from J, leaving 12 bases between them. This CDR3 is built from 15 residues. DNA for the CDR3: TGCGCCAGCAGCCAAGACCTACGCACTAACTACGAGCAGTACTTC. Protein sequence: CASSQDLRTNYEQYF.

The J gene is TRBJ1-1, the V gene TRBV18, with D unclear. This CDR3 region has 15 residues. Germline loops: CDR1 KGHSH, CDR2 LQKENI. V was pared by 0 bases and J by 0 bases, with 8 bases between. The CDR3 loop reads CASSPPSKMNTEAFF. CDR3 in DNA: TGTGCCAGCTCACCACCATCAAAAATGAACACTGAAGCTTTCTTT.

A few counts support this clone. In DNA, the CDR3 is TGTGCCAGCAGCCTCGACAGGCGTAACTATGGCTACACCTTC. This sequence encodes CASSLDRRNYGYTF. The chain combines TRBV6-6 with TRBJ1-2; a possible D gene is TRBD1 (6 bases). CDR1 and CDR2 (germline): MNHNY, SVGAGI (reference sequence). This CDR3 is built from 14 residues. The V end lost 6 bases, the J end lost 1 base, and 12 bases lay between the germline ends.

In its sample, this clone was seen a few times. The CDR3 here is CASSLDGRNQPQHF. As DNA, the CDR3 is TGTGCCAGCAGCCTAGACGGTCGCAATCAGCCCCAGCATTTT. The rearrangement joins TRBV6-5 to TRBJ1-5; D unresolved. The V end was cut by 6 bases, the J end by 2 bases, with 11 bases between. CDR1 MNHEY and CDR2 SVGAGI come from the germline V gene. CDR3 length: 14 amino acids.

The chain uses TRBV29-1 and TRBJ2-3; D might be TRBD2 (6 bases). The germline V gene has CDR1 SQVTM and CDR2 ANQGSEA. Deletions cut 6 bases from V and 2 bases from J, with 15 bases between. This CDR3 comprises 14 residues. The DNA for the CDR3 is TGCAGCGTCACCCGAGGGACTCCCACAGATACGCAGTATTTT. It yields the protein CSVTRGTPTDTQYF.

This clone was detected only a few times. This chain uses TRBV4-2 with TRBJ1-1; no firm D call. The CDR3 extends over 15 amino acids. Germline V gene sequence: CDR1 LGHNA, CDR2 YNFKEQ. Deletions cut 2 bases from V and 0 bases from J, with 10 bases between. The CDR3 nucleotides read TGTGCCAGCAGCCAAAACTCCTTCATGAACACTGAAGCTTTCTTT. Translated, it gives CASSQNSFMNTEAFF.

This chain connects TRBV28 to TRBJ2-3, with D tentatively TRBD1 (8 bases). The CDR3 is made up of 12 amino acids. The germline gives CDR1 MDHEN, CDR2 SYDVKM. Trimming left V 5 bases short and J 11 bases short, with 14 bases between. This CDR3 reads CASSRTGRVQYF. CDR3 DNA sequence: TGTGCCAGCAGTCGGACAGGGAGGGTGCAGTATTTT.

This clone was seen a handful of times. V gene TRBV6-1 combines with J gene TRBJ2-3; TRBD2 agrees at 11 bases. The CDR3 covers 15 residues. CDR1 is MNHNS, CDR2 SASEGT, per germline. V lost 6 bases, J lost 4 bases, and 6 bases stayed unmatched. CDR3 nucleotide sequence: TGTGCCAGCAGGGATAGCGGGGGGGCCTCAGATACGCAGTATTTT. Its protein is CASRDSGGASDTQYF.

The chain recombines TRBV7-9 with TRBJ1-4; TRBD1 might be the D (5 bases). CDR3 length: 15 amino acids. Germline V CDR1 and CDR2: SEHNR, FQNEAQ (reference sequence). The ends were cut back, 0 bases at V and 2 bases at J, with 7 bases in the middle. CDR3 DNA sequence: TGTGCCAGCAGCTTAGCGCGGGGGACTAATGAAAAACTGTTTTTT. This encodes CASSLARGTNEKLFF. Drawing the rest from reference TRBV7-9 and TRBJ1-4, the complete variable domain is DTGVSQNPRHKITKRGQNVTFRCDPISEHNRLYWYRQTLGQGPEFLTYFQNEAQLEKSRLLSDRFSAERPKGSFSTLEIQRTEQGDSAMYLCASSLARGTNEKLFFGSGTQLSVL.

This clone has a handful of counts. The V call is TRBV18, the J call TRBJ2-1; 11 bases fit TRBD1. CDR3 length: 19 residues. The V gene's germline CDR1 is KGHSH and CDR2 LQKENI. Trimming at V came to 4 bases and at J to 6 bases, leaving 17 bases not matched to a gene. The CDR3 protein is CASSLRTGGSEGARNEQFF. For the CDR3, the DNA is TGTGCCAGCTCACTCAGGACAGGGGGCTCGGAGGGGGCTCGCAATGAGCAGTTCTTC. Based on the CDR3 plus reference TRBV18 and TRBJ2-1, the full variable domain is NAGVMQNPRHLVRRRGQEARLRCSPMKGHSHVYWYRQLPEEGLKFMVYLQKENIIDESGMPKERFSAEFPKEGPSILRIQQVVRGDSAAYFCASSLRTGGSEGARNEQFFGPGTRLTVL.

This clone showed up just a few times. The CDR3 here is CASSYSLSVRPEAFF. The DNA for the CDR3 is TGTGCCAGCAGTTACTCGTTATCCGTGCGTCCTGAAGCTTTCTTT. V and J are TRBV6-5 and TRBJ1-1, with D hard to call. The CDR3 has 15 residues. V dropped 0 bases and J dropped 6 bases, with 14 bases sitting between them. Per germline, CDR1 MNHEY and CDR2 SVGAGI.

The DNA of the CDR3 is TGTGCCAGCAGCTTAGTTAAGACAGGGGACTATGGCTACACCTTC. As protein: CASSLVKTGDYGYTF. The rearrangement links TRBV7-2 to TRBJ1-2, with TRBD1 matching over 8 bases. This CDR3 has 15 residues. V lost 1 base and J lost 3; bases outside the gene matches: 4. Germline CDR1 reads SGHTA; CDR2 reads FQGNSA.

The gene calls are TRBV10-3 and TRBJ1-2; TRBD1 matches at 7 bases. The germline V gene encodes CDR1 ENHRY and CDR2 SYGVKD. The CDR3 sequence is 12 residues long. Trimming took 11 bases from V and 2 from J; bases not matched to a gene: 5. The CDR3 nucleotides are TGTGCCGTTGGAGGGGGCAACTATGGCTACACCTTC. Amino acids: CAVGGGNYGYTF.

The chain combines TRBV28 with TRBJ1-6; D possibly corresponds to TRBD1 (5 bases). Trimming cost V 6 bases and J 0 bases, with 15 bases left between them. Germline V CDR1 and CDR2: MDHEN, SYDVKM. The CDR3 extends over 17 amino acids. CDR3 protein: CASSPFGGSSYNSPLHF. DNA of the CDR3: TGTGCCAGCAGCCCCTTCGGGGGGAGCTCCTATAATTCACCCCTCCACTTT.